This TCR beta chain was observed in a study of PD-L1 blockade in urothelial cancer. Produced via immunoSEQ multiplex PCR; TCRdb's table is partial and in-frame only. The sample consists of roughly 50,000 clones, roughly four fifths of them appearing once. Time point meaning: pretreatment peripheral blood. The sample here was PBMCs, taken around atezolizumab (anti-PD-L1) treatment. This receptor was obtained from a man between 65 and 85 years old with urothelial cancer.

This CDR3 is CASSPWASGRAKYEQYF. CDR3 in DNA: TGTGCCAGCAGCCCCTGGGCTAGCGGGAGGGCCAAATACGAGCAGTACTTC. V is TRBV4-2 and J is TRBJ2-7; 12 bases are a match to TRBD2. CDR3 length: 17 amino acids. Germline V gives CDR1 LGHNA, CDR2 YNFKEQ. The V gene end was trimmed by 4 bases and the J gene end by 4 bases; junction bases not matched to a gene: 11.